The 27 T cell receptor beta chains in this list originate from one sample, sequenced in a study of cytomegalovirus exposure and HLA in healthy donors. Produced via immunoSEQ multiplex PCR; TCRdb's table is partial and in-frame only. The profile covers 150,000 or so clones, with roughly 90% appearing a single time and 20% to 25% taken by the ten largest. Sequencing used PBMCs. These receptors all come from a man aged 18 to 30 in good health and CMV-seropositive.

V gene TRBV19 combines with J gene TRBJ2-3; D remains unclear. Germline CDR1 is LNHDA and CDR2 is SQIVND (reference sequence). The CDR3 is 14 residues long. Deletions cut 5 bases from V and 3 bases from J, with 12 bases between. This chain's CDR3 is CASSPQSSTDTQYF. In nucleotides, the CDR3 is TGTGCCAGTAGTCCTCAGTCCTCGACAGATACGCAGTATTTT.

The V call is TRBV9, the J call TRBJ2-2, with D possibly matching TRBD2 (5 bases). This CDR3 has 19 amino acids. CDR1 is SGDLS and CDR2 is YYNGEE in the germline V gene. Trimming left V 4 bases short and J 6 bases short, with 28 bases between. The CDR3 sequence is CASSPGVRSEVEWPGELFF. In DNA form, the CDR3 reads TGTGCCAGCAGCCCCGGGGTTCGGTCGGAGGTCGAATGGCCCGGGGAGCTGTTTTTT.

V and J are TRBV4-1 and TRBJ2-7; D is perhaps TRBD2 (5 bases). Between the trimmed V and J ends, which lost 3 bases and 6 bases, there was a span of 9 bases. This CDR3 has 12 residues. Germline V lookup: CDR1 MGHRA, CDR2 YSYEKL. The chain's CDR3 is CASSHLAGEQYF. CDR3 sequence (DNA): TGCGCCAGCAGCCACCTAGCCGGCGAGCAGTACTTC.

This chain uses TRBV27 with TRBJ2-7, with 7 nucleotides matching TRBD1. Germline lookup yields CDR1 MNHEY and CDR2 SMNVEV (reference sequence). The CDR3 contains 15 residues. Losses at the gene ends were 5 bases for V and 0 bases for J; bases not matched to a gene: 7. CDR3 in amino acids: CASSPMDRPSYEQYF. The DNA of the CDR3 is TGTGCCAGCAGTCCAATGGACAGGCCCTCCTACGAGCAGTACTTC.

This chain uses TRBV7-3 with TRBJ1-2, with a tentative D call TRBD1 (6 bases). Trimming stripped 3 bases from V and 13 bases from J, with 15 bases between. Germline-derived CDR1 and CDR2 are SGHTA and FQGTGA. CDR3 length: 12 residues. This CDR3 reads CASSLGAGSATF. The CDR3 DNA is TGTGCCAGCAGCTTGGGGGCAGGGTCGGCCACCTTC.

CDR3 DNA sequence: TGTGCCAGCAGTTACTCAGGGACAGGGATGATGTGGACCCAGTACTTC. Its translation: CASSYSGTGMMWTQYF. The chain couples TRBV6-5 to TRBJ2-5; 9 positions agree with TRBD1. This CDR3 has 16 residues. V was clipped by 0 bases and J by 7 bases; unmatched bases: 9. Germline V lookup: CDR1 MNHEY, CDR2 SVGAGI.

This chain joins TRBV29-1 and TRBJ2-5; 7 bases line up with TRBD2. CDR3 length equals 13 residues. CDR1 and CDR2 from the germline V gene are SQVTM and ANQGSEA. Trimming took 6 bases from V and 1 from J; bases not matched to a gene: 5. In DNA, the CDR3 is TGCAGCGTCCCGGGGAGGGGCCAAGAGACCCAGTACTTC. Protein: CSVPGRGQETQYF.

The CDR3 region is CASSMRTGDGFYEQYF. The CDR3, as DNA: TGTGCCAGTAGTATGCGGACAGGGGACGGGTTTTACGAGCAGTACTTC. The rearrangement uses TRBV19 and TRBJ2-7; TRBD1 matches 9 bases. Germline V CDR1 and CDR2: LNHDA, SQIVND (reference sequence). The CDR3 extends over 16 amino acids. Trimming cost V 3 bases and J 4 bases; bases outside gene matches: 10.

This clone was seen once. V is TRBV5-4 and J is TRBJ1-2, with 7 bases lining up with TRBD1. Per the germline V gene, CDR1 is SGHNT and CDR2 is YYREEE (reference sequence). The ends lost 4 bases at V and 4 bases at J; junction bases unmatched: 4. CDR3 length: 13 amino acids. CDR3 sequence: CASSTGTAYGYTF. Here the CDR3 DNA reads TGTGCCAGCAGCACAGGGACAGCCTATGGCTACACCTTC.

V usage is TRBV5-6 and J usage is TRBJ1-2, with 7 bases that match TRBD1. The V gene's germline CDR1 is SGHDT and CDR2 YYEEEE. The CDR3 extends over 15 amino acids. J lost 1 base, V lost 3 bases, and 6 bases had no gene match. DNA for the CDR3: TGTGCCAGCAGCTCCAGGGGGTTGGGTAACTATGGCTACACCTTC. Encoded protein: CASSSRGLGNYGYTF.

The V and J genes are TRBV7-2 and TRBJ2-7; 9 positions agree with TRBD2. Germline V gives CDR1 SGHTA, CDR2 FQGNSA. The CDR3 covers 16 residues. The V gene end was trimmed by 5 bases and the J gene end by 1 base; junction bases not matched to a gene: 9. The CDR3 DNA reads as TGTGCCAGCAGCGCCGTCGGAGCGGGAGGATCCTACGAGCAGTACTTC. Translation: CASSAVGAGGSYEQYF.

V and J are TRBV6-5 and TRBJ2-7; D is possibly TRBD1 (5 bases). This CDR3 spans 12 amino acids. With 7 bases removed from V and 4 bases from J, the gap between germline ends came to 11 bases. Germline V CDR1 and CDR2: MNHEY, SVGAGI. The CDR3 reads CASTEAGYEQYF. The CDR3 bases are TGTGCCAGCACCGAAGCAGGGTACGAGCAGTACTTC.

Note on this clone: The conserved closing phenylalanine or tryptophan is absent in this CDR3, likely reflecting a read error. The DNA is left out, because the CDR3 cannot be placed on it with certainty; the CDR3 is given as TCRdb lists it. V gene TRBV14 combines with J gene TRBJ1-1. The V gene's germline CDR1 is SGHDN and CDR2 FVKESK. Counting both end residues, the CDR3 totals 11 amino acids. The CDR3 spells CASSQGPPEGD.

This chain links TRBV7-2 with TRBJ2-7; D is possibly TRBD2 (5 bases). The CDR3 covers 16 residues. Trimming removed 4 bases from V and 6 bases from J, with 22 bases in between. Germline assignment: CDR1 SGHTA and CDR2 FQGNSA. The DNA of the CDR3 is TGTGCCAGCAGCTCTAGTGGACCGCAAAGCGGTGGCGAGCAGTACTTC. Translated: CASSSSGPQSGGEQYF.

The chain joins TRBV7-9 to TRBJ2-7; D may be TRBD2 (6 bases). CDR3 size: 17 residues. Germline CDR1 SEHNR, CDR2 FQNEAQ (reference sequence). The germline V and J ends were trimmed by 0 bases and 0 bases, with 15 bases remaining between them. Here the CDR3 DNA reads TGTGCCAGCAGCTTAGCGCGGGACGAGGAGAGCTCCTACGAGCAGTACTTC. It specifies CASSLARDEESSYEQYF.

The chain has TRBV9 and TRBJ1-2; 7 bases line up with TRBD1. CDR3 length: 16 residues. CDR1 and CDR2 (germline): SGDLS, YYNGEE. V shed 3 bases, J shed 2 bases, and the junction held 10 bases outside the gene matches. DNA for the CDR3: TGTGCCAGCAGCGCGGGGACGGGACAGCAAAACTATGGCTACACCTTC. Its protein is CASSAGTGQQNYGYTF. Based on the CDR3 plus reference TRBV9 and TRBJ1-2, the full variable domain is DSGVTQTPKHLITATGQRVTLRCSPRSGDLSVYWYQQSLDQGLQFLIQYYNGEERAKGNILERFSAQQFPDLHSELNLSSLELGDSALYFCASSAGTGQQNYGYTFGSGTRLTVV.

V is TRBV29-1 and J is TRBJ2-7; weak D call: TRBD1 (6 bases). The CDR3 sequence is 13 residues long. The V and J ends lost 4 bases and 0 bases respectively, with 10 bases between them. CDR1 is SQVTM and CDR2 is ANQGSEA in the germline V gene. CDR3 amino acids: CSVAQGFSYEQYF. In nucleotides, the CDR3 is TGCAGCGTTGCGCAGGGGTTCTCCTACGAGCAGTACTTC.

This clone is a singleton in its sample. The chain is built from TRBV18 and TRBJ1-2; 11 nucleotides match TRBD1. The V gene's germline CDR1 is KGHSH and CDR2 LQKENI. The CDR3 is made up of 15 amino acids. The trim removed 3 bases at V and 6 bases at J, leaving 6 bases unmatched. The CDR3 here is CASSPRTGGSDGYTF. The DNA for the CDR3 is TGTGCCAGCTCACCGCGGACAGGGGGCTCAGATGGCTACACCTTC.

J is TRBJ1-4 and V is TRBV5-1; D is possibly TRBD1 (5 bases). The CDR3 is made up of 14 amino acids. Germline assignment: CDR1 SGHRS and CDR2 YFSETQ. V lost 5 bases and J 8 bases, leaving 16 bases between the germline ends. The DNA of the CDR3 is TGCGCCAGCAGGGCAGGCAGGGAGGGCGAAAAACTGTTTTTT. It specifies CASRAGREGEKLFF.

CDR3 nucleotide sequence: TGTGCCAGCAGCGCACAGGGCTCTGGAAACACCATATATTTT. It is translated as CASSAQGSGNTIYF. The chain couples TRBV7-3 to TRBJ1-3; TRBD1 might be the D (6 bases). The V and J ends lost 5 bases and 0 bases respectively, with 8 bases between them. The length of the CDR3 is 14 residues. CDR1 and CDR2 (germline): SGHTA, FQGTGA.

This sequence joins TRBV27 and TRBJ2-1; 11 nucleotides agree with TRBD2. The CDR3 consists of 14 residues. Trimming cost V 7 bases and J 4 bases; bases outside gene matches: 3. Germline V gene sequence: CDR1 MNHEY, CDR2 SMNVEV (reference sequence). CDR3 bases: TGTGCCAGCAAGACTAGCGGGATATACAATGAGCAGTTCTTC. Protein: CASKTSGIYNEQFF.

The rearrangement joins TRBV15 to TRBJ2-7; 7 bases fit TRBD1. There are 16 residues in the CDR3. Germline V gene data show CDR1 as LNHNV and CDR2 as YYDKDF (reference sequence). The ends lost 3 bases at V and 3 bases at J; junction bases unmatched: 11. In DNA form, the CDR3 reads TGTGCCACCAGCAGCTTAACCCCGGGACAGAACTACGAGCAGTACTTC. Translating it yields CATSSLTPGQNYEQYF.

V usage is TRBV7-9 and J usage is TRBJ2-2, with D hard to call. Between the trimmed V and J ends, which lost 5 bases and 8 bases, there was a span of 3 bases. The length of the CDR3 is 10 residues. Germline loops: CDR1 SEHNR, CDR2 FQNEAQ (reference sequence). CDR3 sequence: CASSPGELFF. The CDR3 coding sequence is TGTGCCAGCAGCCCGGGGGAGCTGTTTTTT.

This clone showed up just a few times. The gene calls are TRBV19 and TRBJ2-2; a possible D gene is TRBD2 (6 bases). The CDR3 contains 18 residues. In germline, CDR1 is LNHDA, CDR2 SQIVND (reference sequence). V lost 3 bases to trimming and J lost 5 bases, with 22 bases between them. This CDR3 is CASSIEGWTILPTGELFF. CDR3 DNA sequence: TGTGCCAGTAGTATTGAGGGCTGGACTATACTTCCTACCGGGGAGCTGTTTTTT.

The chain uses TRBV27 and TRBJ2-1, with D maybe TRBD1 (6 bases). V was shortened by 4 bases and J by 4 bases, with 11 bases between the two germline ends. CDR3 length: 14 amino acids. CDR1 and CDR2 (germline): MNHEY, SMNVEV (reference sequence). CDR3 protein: CASSSQGKYNEQFF. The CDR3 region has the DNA TGTGCCAGCAGTTCCCAGGGGAAGTACAATGAGCAGTTCTTC.

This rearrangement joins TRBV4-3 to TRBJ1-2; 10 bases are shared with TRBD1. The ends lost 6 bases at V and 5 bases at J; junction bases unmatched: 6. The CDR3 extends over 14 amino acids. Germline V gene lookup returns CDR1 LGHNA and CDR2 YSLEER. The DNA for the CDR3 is TGCGCCAGCAGTCCCGGGACAGGGGATTATGGCTACACCTTC. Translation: CASSPGTGDYGYTF.

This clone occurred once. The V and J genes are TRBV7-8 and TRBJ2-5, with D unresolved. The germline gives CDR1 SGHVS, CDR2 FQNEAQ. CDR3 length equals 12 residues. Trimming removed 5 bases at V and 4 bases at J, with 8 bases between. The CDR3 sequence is CASSKERETQYF. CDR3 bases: TGTGCCAGCAGCAAGGAGAGAGAGACCCAGTACTTC.